These 27 T cell receptor beta chains share one sample of origin, sequenced in a study of T-cell reconstitution after alpha-beta-depleted transplantation in children. The library targeted TCRbeta and was prepared with unique molecular identifiers. Each CDR3 protein is one row after TCRdb ran MiXCR on the PCR reads. The sample includes about 240,000 distinct CDR3 sequences, around 25% of them seen just once. Sequencing used PBMCs, obtained before TCRalphabeta/CD19-depleted stem cell transplant. Source of these receptors: a girl aged 2 to 10 with Fanconi anemia, due to receive a stem cell transplant.

CDR3 nucleotides: TGCAGCGCAACGACTAGCGGGAGGGGAGAGACCCAGTACTTC. It is translated as CSATTSGRGETQYF. This chain connects TRBV29-1 to TRBJ2-5, with 14 bases matching TRBD2. The CDR3 extends over 14 amino acids. V shed 7 bases and J 4 bases; nucleotides not matched to a gene: 5. The germline V gene has CDR1 SQVTM and CDR2 ANQGSEA.

The chain employs TRBV7-3 and TRBJ2-1, with TRBD1 matching over 8 bases. The germline CDR1 and CDR2 sequences are SGHTA and FQGTGA. The junction had 4 bases not matched to a gene; V was cut back by 2 bases and J by 7 bases. This CDR3 has 14 amino acids. CDR3 DNA: TGTGCCAGCAGCTTAGTGGGACAGGATAATGAGCAGTTCTTC. This translates into CASSLVGQDNEQFF.

In this sample, this clonotype turned up many times. The chain has TRBV7-9 and TRBJ1-4; D gene unclear. V lost 6 bases and J lost 8, with 13 bases in between. Germline V gives CDR1 SEHNR, CDR2 FQNEAQ (reference sequence). This CDR3 comprises 13 residues. CDR3 DNA sequence: TGTGCCAGCAGGGGCATGGTTGGGGAAAAACTGTTTTTT. It codes for CASRGMVGEKLFF. Using reference TRBV7-9 and TRBJ1-4 for the parts outside the CDR3, the full variable domain is DTGVSQNPRHKITKRGQNVTFRCDPISEHNRLYWYRQTLGQGPEFLTYFQNEAQLEKSRLLSDRFSAERPKGSFSTLEIQRTEQGDSAMYLCASRGMVGEKLFFGSGTQLSVL.

This clonotype has a count of ten or more. V usage is TRBV7-8 and J usage is TRBJ2-7; 9 nucleotides match TRBD2. Trimming at V came to 6 bases and at J to 0 bases, leaving 6 bases not matched to a gene. Germline assignment: CDR1 SGHVS and CDR2 FQNEAQ. This CDR3 comprises 15 residues. The CDR3: CASSLSGSGSYEQYF. The CDR3 region has the DNA TGTGCCAGCAGTCTTAGCGGGAGTGGCTCCTACGAGCAGTACTTC.

This clonotype was counted between two and nine times. The chain is built from TRBV5-1 and TRBJ2-1; 8 bases align to TRBD1. This CDR3 comprises 14 residues. Germline trimming cut 4 bases from V and 9 bases from J; bases unmatched to any gene: 9. The germline V gene encodes CDR1 SGHRS and CDR2 YFSETQ. The CDR3 protein is CASSTGQGRSEQFF. In nucleotides, the CDR3 is TGCGCCAGCAGCACCGGACAGGGTCGGAGTGAGCAGTTCTTC.

V usage is TRBV7-2 and J usage is TRBJ2-5; 9 positions agree with TRBD2. After removal of 1 base from V and 2 bases from J, the junction contained 5 bases not matched to a gene. Germline V gives CDR1 SGHTA, CDR2 FQGNSA. CDR3 length equals 16 residues. CDR3 residues: CASSLGVAGEQETQYF. CDR3 nucleotide sequence: TGTGCCAGCAGCTTAGGCGTAGCGGGGGAACAAGAGACCCAGTACTTC.

This clonotype appeared many times. CDR3 residues: CASSKSRGFATKGPVKNIQYF. The DNA for the CDR3 is TGTGCCAGCAGCAAATCCAGGGGTTTCGCGACAAAGGGCCCCGTCAAAAACATTCAGTACTTC. The chain joins TRBV21-1 to TRBJ2-4; TRBD2, as called in the table, went unchecked against the DNA. TRBV21-1 is noted as a pseudogene. The CDR3 extends over 21 amino acids.

This clonotype was observed many times. DNA of the CDR3: TGCGCCAGCAGTGAACAGGGCAATCAGCCCCAGCATTTT. This codes for CASSEQGNQPQHF. This chain links TRBV10-2 with TRBJ1-5; D is perhaps TRBD1 (5 bases). The germline gives CDR1 WSHSY, CDR2 SAAADI. The germline V and J ends were trimmed by 3 bases and 2 bases, with 5 bases remaining between them. The CDR3 covers 13 residues.

The V gene is TRBV29-1, the J gene TRBJ2-3, with TRBD1 matching 9 bases. The CDR3 loop spans 15 amino acids. Trimming took 3 bases from V and 4 from J; bases not matched to a gene: 8. Per the germline V gene, CDR1 is SQVTM and CDR2 is ANQGSEA. DNA of the CDR3: TGCAGCGTTGACGTCCGGACAGGGGCTCCAGATACGCAGTATTTT. Its translation is CSVDVRTGAPDTQYF.

This clonotype has a count of ten or more. The chain recombines TRBV20-1 with TRBJ2-7; no clear D. Trimming stripped 1 base from V and 6 bases from J, with 13 bases between. The CDR3 is made up of 13 amino acids. Germline CDR1 DFQATT, CDR2 SNEGSKA (reference sequence). This chain's CDR3 is CSARVLGLSEQYF. The DNA for the CDR3 is TGCAGTGCTAGAGTTCTGGGTTTAAGCGAGCAGTACTTC.

This clonotype was observed a handful of times. V is TRBV6-5 and J is TRBJ2-2, with D maybe TRBD2 (6 bases). Germline V gene data show CDR1 as MNHEY and CDR2 as SVGAGI. CDR3 length equals 16 residues. Trimming took 6 bases from V and 4 from J, leaving 18 bases between them. CDR3 nucleotides: TGTGCCAGCAGATATCAAAAGACTAGTCCCACCGGGGAGCTGTTTTTT. Translation: CASRYQKTSPTGELFF.

This clonotype appeared many times. The V gene is TRBV7-7, the J gene TRBJ2-7; possibly TRBD2 for D (6 bases). The V and J ends lost 5 bases and 9 bases respectively, with 32 bases between them. The CDR3 consists of 18 residues. From germline, CDR1 is SSHAT and CDR2 FNYEAQ (reference sequence). The CDR3 DNA is TGTGCCAGCAGCCAGCCTACCGGGAGCTTCCCTCGTGCGAATGGGCAGTACTTC. It codes for CASSQPTGSFPRANGQYF.

The chain recombines TRBV29-1 with TRBJ1-2; D is unresolved. The CDR3 contains 13 residues. With 3 bases removed from V and 7 bases from J, the gap between germline ends came to 15 bases. The germline V gene has CDR1 SQVTM and CDR2 ANQGSEA. CDR3 in DNA: TGCAGCGTTGACATGTTGAAGGTTGGTGGCTACACCTTC. It codes for CSVDMLKVGGYTF.

This clonotype showed up just a few times. This chain uses TRBV7-2 with TRBJ2-7, with 7 nucleotides matching TRBD2. This CDR3 spans 12 amino acids. J was trimmed by 9 bases and V by 3 bases; bases with no gene match: 5. Germline CDR1 and CDR2: SGHTA and FQGNSA. Here the CDR3 DNA reads TGTGCCAGCAGCTTGGGGGGGACTTTGCAGTACTTC. Translation gives CASSLGGTLQYF.

This sequence joins TRBV29-1 and TRBJ2-1; D not resolved. Germline V gene lookup returns CDR1 SQVTM and CDR2 ANQGSEA. The CDR3 has 13 amino acids. V lost 4 bases, J lost 0 bases, and 7 bases lay in between. DNA for the CDR3: TGCAGCGTTGGTGGGCCCTCCTACAATGAGCAGTTCTTC. This sequence encodes CSVGGPSYNEQFF.

This clonotype occurred a few times. The CDR3 DNA sequence: TGCAGCGTTGCGATGGAGATCTATGGCTACACCTTC. Protein product: CSVAMEIYGYTF. The chain couples TRBV29-1 to TRBJ1-2; D unclear. Deletions cut 4 bases from V and 4 bases from J, with 10 bases between. CDR3 length: 12 amino acids. The germline gives CDR1 SQVTM, CDR2 ANQGSEA.

CDR3 sequence reads: CASSFIEEAPSTDTQYF. Here the CDR3 DNA reads TGTGCCAGCAGCTTTATCGAGGAGGCGCCTAGCACAGATACGCAGTATTTT. The V call is TRBV11-2, the J call TRBJ2-3, with D tentatively TRBD2 (5 bases). The CDR3 sequence is 17 residues long. The ends were cut back, 3 bases at V and 0 bases at J, with 16 bases in the middle. Germline V gene sequence: CDR1 SGHAT, CDR2 FQNNGV.

This clonotype has a single count. This chain links TRBV5-1 with TRBJ2-1; D not certain. Trimming removed 2 bases from V and 7 bases from J, with 13 bases in between. Germline CDR1 is SGHRS and CDR2 is YFSETQ. CDR3 length: 14 amino acids. The CDR3 DNA is TGCGCCAGCAGCTTCAATCCTGTAGGAAATGAGCAGTTCTTC. It codes for CASSFNPVGNEQFF.

The chain links TRBV7-9 to TRBJ2-1; the match to TRBD2 covers 10 bases. CDR1 is SEHNR and CDR2 is FQNEAQ in the germline V gene (reference sequence). J lost 9 bases, V lost 6 bases, and 14 bases had no gene match. CDR3 size: 16 residues. CDR3 sequence (DNA): TGTGCCAGCAGACCATCTAGCGGGGGACCTCGGGGTGAGCAGTTCTTC. This codes for CASRPSSGGPRGEQFF.

The rearrangement links TRBV6-2 or TRBV6-3 to TRBJ2-7, with 8 bases matching TRBD1. The CDR3 loop spans 15 amino acids. The germline CDR1 and CDR2 sequences are MNHEY and SVGEGT. Trimming at V came to 8 bases and at J to 2 bases, leaving 11 bases not matched to a gene. CDR3 protein: CASFQTWTGTYEQYF. CDR3 in DNA: TGTGCCAGCTTCCAAACCTGGACAGGGACCTACGAGCAGTACTTC.

This clonotype was recorded many times. The J gene is TRBJ1-1, the V gene TRBV20-1; D not resolved. Germline CDR1 DFQATT, CDR2 SNEGSKA (reference sequence). V was pared by 5 bases and J by 1 base, with 11 bases between. The CDR3 sequence is 13 residues long. The CDR3 here is CSADVRRNTEAFF. CDR3 DNA: TGCAGTGCTGATGTCAGGAGGAACACTGAAGCTTTCTTT.

In this sample, this clonotype turned up a few times. This sequence joins TRBV28 and TRBJ2-7; no clear D gene. V was shortened by 6 bases and J by 4 bases, with 7 bases between the two germline ends. CDR3 length: 11 residues. Per germline, CDR1 MDHEN and CDR2 SYDVKM. The CDR3 here is CASSRRYEQYF. CDR3 nucleotide sequence: TGTGCCAGCAGCCGGAGATACGAGCAGTACTTC. The variable domain in full, with the rest retrieved from reference TRBV28 and TRBJ2-7, is DVKVTQSSRYLVKRTGEKVFLECVQDMDHENMFWYRQDPGLGLRLIYFSYDVKMKEKGDIPEGYSVSREKKERFSLILESASTNQTSMYLCASSRRYEQYFGPGTRLTVT.

The chain is built from TRBV28 and TRBJ2-5, with 8 nucleotides matching TRBD1. The V and J ends lost 2 bases and 3 bases, in that order; junction bases with no gene match: 2. Germline lookup yields CDR1 MDHEN and CDR2 SYDVKM. The CDR3 contains 14 residues. The CDR3 loop is CASSLRDRKETQYF. CDR3 bases: TGTGCCAGCAGTTTACGGGACAGGAAAGAGACCCAGTACTTC.

The rearrangement links TRBV7-2 to TRBJ2-7; no clear D gene. There are 15 residues in the CDR3. The V end was cut by 1 base, the J end by 4 bases, with 14 bases between. Germline-derived CDR1 and CDR2 are SGHTA and FQGNSA. CDR3 sequence (DNA): TGTGCCAGCAGCTTAGTGGTGCTAAGGGCGTACGAGCAGTACTTC. Encoded protein: CASSLVVLRAYEQYF.

This clonotype was observed many times. This chain connects TRBV20-1 to TRBJ2-5, with TRBD1 matching 7 bases. Trimming cost V 7 bases and J 5 bases; bases outside gene matches: 4. From germline, CDR1 is DFQATT and CDR2 SNEGSKA (reference sequence). The CDR3 has 11 amino acids. DNA of the CDR3: TGCAGTGGACAGGGATCCGAGACCCAGTACTTC. It specifies CSGQGSETQYF.

This chain joins TRBV29-1 and TRBJ2-5; 8 bases are shared with TRBD1. The V gene's germline CDR1 is SQVTM and CDR2 ANQGSEA. With 5 bases clipped from V and 7 bases from J, the junction kept 12 bases outside the gene matches. CDR3 length equals 14 residues. Here the CDR3 DNA reads TGCAGCGTTCCCAGGACAGGGCGCCTCGGGACCCAGTACTTC. Translated: CSVPRTGRLGTQYF.

The J gene is TRBJ2-3, the V gene TRBV20-1; 7 nucleotides align to TRBD2. The germline V gene has CDR1 DFQATT and CDR2 SNEGSKA (reference sequence). Germline trimming cut 7 bases from V and 0 bases from J; bases unmatched to any gene: 10. This CDR3 contains 15 residues. This CDR3 is CSDEGVGGSTDTQYF. The CDR3, as DNA: TGCAGTGACGAGGGTGTGGGGGGGAGCACAGATACGCAGTATTTT.